This TCR beta chain originates from a study of T cell repertoires in cytomegalovirus infection. TCRdb independently ran MiXCR on the reads; one entry per CDR3 protein. The sample holds around 280,000 distinct CDR3 sequences, approximately 15% seen once. This CDR3 is built from 13 residues. Germline V gene data show CDR1 as SGHKS and CDR2 as YYEKEE (reference sequence). Between the trimmed V and J ends, which lost 4 bases and 5 bases, there was a span of 10 bases. This clonotype was observed many times. The sample taken for sequencing was PBMCs. This receptor was taken from a human donor in good health (CMV status not recorded). Some clones in this sample may be carry-over from other donors' samples. This chain uses TRBV5-5 with TRBJ2-1; the D gene is possibly TRBD1 (6 bases). CDR3 sequence: CASSARGDNEQFF. Here the CDR3 DNA reads TGTGCCAGCAGCGCCAGGGGAGACAATGAGCAGTTCTTC.